The 25 T cell receptor beta chains reported below all come from one sample, sequenced in a study of blood T cell repertoires in COVID-19. Only in-frame clones appear in the TCRdb table, and some are missing; sequencing was by immunoSEQ multiplex PCR. In the table there are about 320,000 clones, approximately 88% of which are singletons. The specimen was PBMCs or T cells enriched from blood (not recorded which). These receptors were taken from a woman aged 18-29 years who had recovered from COVID-19.

This clone was found once. The V gene is TRBV18, the J gene TRBJ1-1, with a tentative D call TRBD1 (6 bases). CDR3 length: 14 residues. Germline loops: CDR1 KGHSH, CDR2 LQKENI. With 8 bases removed from V and 0 bases from J, the gap between germline ends came to 13 bases. CDR3 bases: TGTGCCAGCGCCACGACAGGAGTGAACACTGAAGCTTTCTTT. Its protein is CASATTGVNTEAFF. Looking up the rest from reference TRBV18 and TRBJ1-1 gives the full variable domain: NAGVMQNPRHLVRRRGQEARLRCSPMKGHSHVYWYRQLPEEGLKFMVYLQKENIIDESGMPKERFSAEFPKEGPSILRIQQVVRGDSAAYFCASATTGVNTEAFFGQGTRLTVV.

This chain links TRBV5-1 with TRBJ2-5, with 10 bases matching TRBD2. The CDR3 contains 16 residues. Losses at the gene ends were 0 bases for V and 4 bases for J; bases not matched to a gene: 6. CDR1 and CDR2 from the germline V gene are SGHRS and YFSETQ. In DNA, the CDR3 is TGCGCCAGCAGCTTGGACGCTAGCGGGGGACGAGAGACCCAGTACTTC. Translating gives CASSLDASGGRETQYF.

The gene calls are TRBV4-2 and TRBJ1-1; D gene uncertain. Trimming left V 0 bases short and J 9 bases short, with 14 bases between. Looked up from germline, CDR1 is LGHNA and CDR2 is YNFKEQ. This CDR3 region has 14 residues. CDR3 region: CASSQDRRVGKAFF. The CDR3 DNA reads TGTGCCAGCAGCCAAGATCGGAGGGTTGGCAAAGCTTTCTTT.

The V and J genes are TRBV30 and TRBJ2-1; TRBD1 aligns across 8 bases. Trimming at V came to 4 bases and at J to 7 bases, leaving 6 bases not matched to a gene. Germline CDR1 reads GTSNPN; CDR2 reads SVGIG (reference sequence). The CDR3 is 13 amino acids. This CDR3 reads CAWTSGGKNEQFF. The CDR3 DNA sequence: TGTGCCTGGACGTCAGGGGGCAAAAATGAGCAGTTCTTC.

The chain carries TRBV7-2 and TRBJ1-2; TRBD1 agrees at 8 bases. The CDR3 contains 14 residues. Trimming took 5 bases from V and 4 from J; bases not matched to a gene: 6. Germline V CDR1 and CDR2: SGHTA, FQGNSA. The CDR3 here is CASSPRQGIYGYTF. CDR3 bases: TGTGCCAGCAGCCCGCGACAGGGGATCTATGGCTACACCTTC.

The table lists this clone with a count of one. The V and J genes are TRBV19 and TRBJ1-3; possible D gene TRBD1, 5 bases. The V end was cut by 6 bases, the J end by 3 bases, with 12 bases between. The CDR3 consists of 14 residues. CDR1 and CDR2 from the germline V gene are LNHDA and SQIVND (reference sequence). As DNA, the CDR3 is TGTGCCAGTAGACAAACAGGAGTTGGAAACACCATATATTTT. It encodes CASRQTGVGNTIYF.

The J gene is TRBJ2-1, the V gene TRBV19; 8 bases are shared with TRBD1. Looked up from germline, CDR1 is LNHDA and CDR2 is SQIVND (reference sequence). J gave up 1 base and V 9 bases, and 5 bases lay outside the gene matches. This CDR3 contains 14 residues. The CDR3 sequence is CASSGGPSYNEQFF. Here the CDR3 DNA reads TGTGCCAGCTCAGGGGGCCCTTCCTACAATGAGCAGTTCTTC.

About this clone itself: This sample includes further DNA sequences coding for the same CDR3. J is TRBJ1-1 and V is TRBV11-2, with 10 bases identical to TRBD1. CDR1 SGHAT and CDR2 FQNNGV come from the germline V gene. The V and J ends lost 5 bases and 5 bases, in that order; junction bases with no gene match: 2. The CDR3 spans 13 residues. The CDR3, as DNA: TGTGCCAGCAGCCCGGACAGGGGGACTGAAGCTTTCTTT. Its translation: CASSPDRGTEAFF.

The V call is TRBV10-3, the J call TRBJ1-2, with 8 bases fitting TRBD1. J gave up 6 bases and V 9 bases, and 9 bases lay outside the gene matches. Germline V gene data show CDR1 as ENHRY and CDR2 as SYGVKD. This CDR3 spans 13 amino acids. CDR3: CAIKPGGVDGYTF. The DNA of the CDR3 is TGTGCCATAAAGCCAGGGGGCGTCGATGGCTACACCTTC.

V gene TRBV5-1 combines with J gene TRBJ2-2; D might be TRBD2 (6 bases). CDR3 length: 14 amino acids. Trimming left V 10 bases short and J 2 bases short, with 15 bases between. Looked up from germline, CDR1 is SGHRS and CDR2 is YFSETQ. CDR3 nucleotides: TGCGCCTCGTCTCCGGGACTCAACACCGGGGAGCTGTTTTTT. Its protein is CASSPGLNTGELFF.

The rearrangement links TRBV9 to TRBJ2-3; 10 bases line up with TRBD2. V dropped 3 bases and J dropped 5; count of bases not matched to a gene: 6. The germline V gene has CDR1 SGDLS and CDR2 YYNGEE. The length of the CDR3 is 15 residues. The CDR3, as DNA: TGTGCCAGCAGCGCAAGCGGGGGGGGTGGAGATACGCAGTATTTT. Amino acids: CASSASGGGGDTQYF.

This chain uses TRBV7-9 with TRBJ2-7; 7 bases map to TRBD1. Per the germline V gene, CDR1 is SEHNR and CDR2 is FQNEAQ (reference sequence). V lost 3 bases to trimming and J lost 3 bases; unmatched junction nucleotides: 5. This CDR3 has 14 amino acids. The CDR3 loop reads CASSFSGQVYEQYF. CDR3 bases: TGTGCCAGCAGCTTCTCCGGACAGGTCTACGAGCAGTACTTC.

A single count supports this clone. V gene TRBV6-5 combines with J gene TRBJ1-1; 12 bases line up with TRBD1. V shed 4 bases, J shed 7 bases, and the junction held 10 bases outside the gene matches. CDR3 length: 16 residues. Germline V lookup: CDR1 MNHEY, CDR2 SVGAGI. The CDR3: CASSSLPGQGAREAFF. The CDR3 region has the DNA TGTGCCAGCAGTTCTTTACCGGGACAGGGGGCGCGTGAAGCTTTCTTT.

V gene TRBV7-2 combines with J gene TRBJ1-1; the match to TRBD1 covers 8 bases. The germline gives CDR1 SGHTA, CDR2 FQGNSA. V trimming: 1 base; J trimming: 3 bases; junction bases outside the gene matches: 1. The CDR3 consists of 14 residues. DNA for the CDR3: TGTGCCAGCAGCTTAGACAGGGGGGACACTGAAGCTTTCTTT. Its translation is CASSLDRGDTEAFF.

The chain is built from TRBV19 and TRBJ2-1, with 13 bases lining up with TRBD2. The CDR3 is made up of 15 amino acids. Germline loops: CDR1 LNHDA, CDR2 SQIVND (reference sequence). After removal of 4 bases from V and 9 bases from J, the junction contained 6 bases not matched to a gene. CDR3 residues: CASSTGLAGVVEQFF. The DNA of the CDR3 is TGTGCCAGTAGTACCGGACTAGCGGGAGTGGTTGAGCAGTTCTTC.

To note about this clone: At one end, the junction sequence differs from germline, possibly due to a read error. The J gene is TRBJ2-7, the V gene TRBV28; D is unclear. Germline V CDR1 and CDR2: MDHEN, SYDVKM. This CDR3 comprises 12 residues. The CDR3 loop is CASSFVSQKRDF. CDR3 sequence (DNA): TGTGCCAGCAGTTTCGTTTCTCAGAAACGGGACTTC. Full variable domain (remainder filled in from reference TRBV28 and TRBJ2-7): DVKVTQSSRYLVKRTGEKVFLECVQDMDHENMFWYRQDPGLGLRLIYFSYDVKMKEKGDIPEGYSVSREKKERFSLILESASTNQTSMYLCASSFVSQKRDFGPGTRLTVT.

The chain combines TRBV28 with TRBJ1-5; no reliable D call. Germline V lookup: CDR1 MDHEN, CDR2 SYDVKM. Trimming left V 4 bases short and J 4 bases short, with 11 bases between. The CDR3 sequence is 14 residues long. The CDR3 here is CASSSFGLNQPQHF. In DNA, the CDR3 is TGTGCCAGCAGTTCCTTCGGACTGAATCAGCCCCAGCATTTT.

The gene calls are TRBV7-9 and TRBJ2-1; D gene uncertain. This CDR3 contains 14 residues. The V end lost 4 bases, the J end lost 5 bases, and 12 bases lay between the germline ends. Germline CDR1 and CDR2: SEHNR and FQNEAQ (reference sequence). Here the CDR3 reads CASSSRIADNEQFF. In DNA, the CDR3 is TGTGCCAGCAGCTCCCGGATAGCAGACAATGAGCAGTTCTTC. Combining the CDR3 with reference TRBV7-9 and TRBJ2-1 gives the whole variable domain DTGVSQNPRHKITKRGQNVTFRCDPISEHNRLYWYRQTLGQGPEFLTYFQNEAQLEKSRLLSDRFSAERPKGSFSTLEIQRTEQGDSAMYLCASSSRIADNEQFFGPGTRLTVL.

The CDR3 here is CASSYQETQYF. The CDR3, as DNA: TGTGCCAGCAGTTATCAAGAGACCCAGTACTTC. The V gene is TRBV5-6, the J gene TRBJ2-5; D gene ambiguous. Germline CDR1 reads SGHDT; CDR2 reads YYEEEE. The CDR3 is made up of 11 amino acids. V shed 5 bases and J shed 2 bases, with 4 bases lying between them.

The chain links TRBV9 to TRBJ1-4; D is ambiguous. CDR1 and CDR2 (germline): SGDLS, YYNGEE. The CDR3 covers 19 residues. The germline V and J ends were trimmed by 1 base and 0 bases, with 19 bases remaining between them. CDR3 nucleotides: TGTGCCAGCAGCGTATACCCCGCCCCCACGGGAACAACTAATGAAAAACTGTTTTTT. This encodes CASSVYPAPTGTTNEKLFF.

DNA for the CDR3: TGCGCCAGCAGCTACTACATGAACACCGGGGAGCTGTTTTTT. It is translated as CASSYYMNTGELFF. The chain is built from TRBV4-3 and TRBJ2-2, with no clear D. The ends were cut back, 5 bases at V and 1 base at J, with 8 bases in the middle. This CDR3 comprises 14 residues. Germline CDR1 and CDR2: LGHNA and YSLEER.

V and J are TRBV19 and TRBJ1-5; tentative D call: TRBD1 (5 bases). The V and J ends lost 0 bases and 3 bases respectively, with 12 bases between them. Per germline, CDR1 LNHDA and CDR2 SQIVND (reference sequence). The CDR3 is 16 residues long. The CDR3 loop is CASSIEGVRPNQPQHF. The CDR3 DNA is TGTGCCAGTAGTATAGAAGGGGTCCGGCCCAATCAGCCCCAGCATTTT.

This clone was picked up many times. The rearrangement links TRBV6-6 to TRBJ1-3, with D unclear. The CDR3 is 14 residues long. Germline loops: CDR1 MNHNY, CDR2 SVGAGI (reference sequence). Trimming removed 6 bases from V and 1 base from J, with 10 bases in between. The CDR3 loop reads CASRSEGSGNTIYF. DNA of the CDR3: TGTGCCAGCAGGTCCGAGGGATCTGGAAACACCATATATTTT.

The chain carries TRBV30 and TRBJ1-2; 7 bases fit TRBD1. CDR3 length: 12 residues. Germline assignment: CDR1 GTSNPN and CDR2 SVGIG (reference sequence). The V and J ends lost 2 bases and 7 bases, in that order; junction bases with no gene match: 4. The CDR3 here is CAWSPQGFGYTF. The CDR3 region has the DNA TGTGCCTGGAGTCCACAGGGGTTTGGCTACACCTTC.

This clone was counted only a few times. The V gene is TRBV4-3, the J gene TRBJ2-2; D is unclear. V lost 1 base and J lost 6, with 15 bases in between. Germline values: CDR1 LGHNA, CDR2 YSLEER. The CDR3 has 16 amino acids. CDR3 sequence (DNA): TGCGCCAGCAGCCAAGGTCTCTACAGCTGGGCCGGGGAGCTGTTTTTT. Its translation is CASSQGLYSWAGELFF.